This is a list of T cell receptor beta chains from one sample in a study of STAT5B mutations in CD4+ large granular lymphocyte leukemia. The repertoire was sequenced with immunoSEQ multiplex PCR; TCRdb's copy has only in-frame clones and lacks some. The sample has about 34,000 clones, 65% to 80% seen once; the top ten hold roughly 2%. The sequencing sample was made of CD4+ T cells from blood buffy coats. The receptor source for this set is a human donor in good health. CDR3s include the opening cysteine and the closing phenylalanine or tryptophan. D genes are given only for firm matches. Rows give clone size only sometimes, using once, few, many, or a class for an expanded clone.

D gene	CDR3 length	V gene	J gene	clone size	CDR3 DNA	CDR3 protein
.	16	TRBV27	TRBJ2-3	.	TGTGCCAGCAGTTTTGCAGGATCCACTAGCACAGATACGCAGTATTTT	CASSFAGSTSTDTQYF
.	14	TRBV6-1	TRBJ1-1	.	TGTGCCAGCAGTGTTGGTAGAGGGACCCCTGAAGCTTTCTTT	CASSVGRGTPEAFF
.	14	TRBV9	TRBJ1-6	few	TGTGCCAGCAGCTCAGGAGGGAACAATTCACCCCTCCACTTT	CASSSGGNNSPLHF
.	14	TRBV19	TRBJ1-5	.	TGTGCCAGTAGTATAGGTGGAGACCATCAGCCCCAGCATTTT	CASSIGGDHQPQHF
TRBD1	16	TRBV5-4	TRBJ2-5	.	TGTGCCAGCAGCCCCGGACAGGGGGCGTTTCAAGAGACCCAGTACTTC	CASSPGQGAFQETQYF
TRBD1	17	TRBV19	TRBJ2-2	few	TGTGCCAGTAGTTCTCTTCCCCGGACAGGGAACACCGGGGAGCTGTTTTTT	CASSSLPRTGNTGELFF
.	15	TRBV30	TRBJ1-5	.	TGTGCCTGGAGTGTCGCAACCGCAATCAAGCAGCCCCAGCATTTT	CAWSVATAIKQPQHF
.	14	TRBV2	TRBJ2-7	.	TGTGCCAGTCGGCGGGGCGCCGCACTGGGCGAGCAGTACTTC	CASRRGAALGEQYF
TRBD2	17	TRBV15	TRBJ2-3	.	TGTGCCACCAGCAGAGATCTAGCGGCTACTAGCACAGATACGCAGTATTTT	CATSRDLAATSTDTQYF
.	14	TRBV2	TRBJ2-7	few	TGTGCCAGCAGTGCCGACCTGAGCTCCTACGAGCAGTACTTC	CASSADLSSYEQYF
TRBD2	17	TRBV4-2	TRBJ2-2	.	TGTGCCAGCAGCCAAGTTACTAGCGGGGGGGCTGGCGGGGAGCTGTTTTTT	CASSQVTSGGAGGELFF
.	12	TRBV7-9	TRBJ2-1	.	TGTGCCAGCAGCTCCTTTACGGCGGAGCAGTTCTTC	CASSSFTAEQFF
TRBD2	15	TRBV27	TRBJ2-3	.	TGTGCCAGCAGTTTACGTAGCGGGGGTACAGATACGCAGTATTTT	CASSLRSGGTDTQYF
.	18	TRBV5-1	TRBJ1-3	.	TGCGCCAGCAGCTTGGATATGGGACATTCAGTCTCTGGAAACACCATATATTTT	CASSLDMGHSVSGNTIYF
.	14	TRBV2	TRBJ2-7	few	TGTGCCAGCAGTGAAGATAGCGCTAGCTACGAGCAGTACTTC	CASSEDSASYEQYF
.	14	TRBV2	TRBJ2-7	few	TGTGCCAGCAGTGAGGGACCGCCGTCCTACGAGCAGTACTTC	CASSEGPPSYEQYF
TRBD1	15	TRBV5-1	TRBJ1-5	.	TGCGCCAGCAGCCCGGCAGGGGGGAGCAATCAGCCCCAGCATTTT	CASSPAGGSNQPQHF